This T cell receptor beta chain was found in a study of metastatic and nonmetastatic thyroid tumors. In germline, CDR1 is MNHNS, CDR2 SASEGT. Trimming shortened V by 7 bases and J by 3 bases, and 9 bases separated the two germline ends. The CDR3 contains 12 residues. This clone was found many times. Ahead of thyroid surgery, no patient had received treatment of any kind. In the source study's methods: Clinicopathological groups supplied CDR3 differences that were used to build a distant-metastasis classifier for papillary thyroid cancer. TCRdb reanalyzed the PCR reads with MiXCR. Here the V and J calls rest on TCRdb's processing, not on the authors' analysis. Of about 38,000 clones in the sample, 25% to 30% were seen once.

This TCR came from a female donor with papillary thyroid cancer or a benign thyroid nodule (not recorded which). Some clones in this sample may be carry-over from other donors' samples. The chain recombines TRBV6-1 with TRBJ1-2, with a possible D match to TRBD1 (6 bases). The specimen sequenced was blood. The CDR3 DNA reads as TGTGCCAGCATACAGGGTGACTATGGCTACACCTTC. Translated: CASIQGDYGYTF.